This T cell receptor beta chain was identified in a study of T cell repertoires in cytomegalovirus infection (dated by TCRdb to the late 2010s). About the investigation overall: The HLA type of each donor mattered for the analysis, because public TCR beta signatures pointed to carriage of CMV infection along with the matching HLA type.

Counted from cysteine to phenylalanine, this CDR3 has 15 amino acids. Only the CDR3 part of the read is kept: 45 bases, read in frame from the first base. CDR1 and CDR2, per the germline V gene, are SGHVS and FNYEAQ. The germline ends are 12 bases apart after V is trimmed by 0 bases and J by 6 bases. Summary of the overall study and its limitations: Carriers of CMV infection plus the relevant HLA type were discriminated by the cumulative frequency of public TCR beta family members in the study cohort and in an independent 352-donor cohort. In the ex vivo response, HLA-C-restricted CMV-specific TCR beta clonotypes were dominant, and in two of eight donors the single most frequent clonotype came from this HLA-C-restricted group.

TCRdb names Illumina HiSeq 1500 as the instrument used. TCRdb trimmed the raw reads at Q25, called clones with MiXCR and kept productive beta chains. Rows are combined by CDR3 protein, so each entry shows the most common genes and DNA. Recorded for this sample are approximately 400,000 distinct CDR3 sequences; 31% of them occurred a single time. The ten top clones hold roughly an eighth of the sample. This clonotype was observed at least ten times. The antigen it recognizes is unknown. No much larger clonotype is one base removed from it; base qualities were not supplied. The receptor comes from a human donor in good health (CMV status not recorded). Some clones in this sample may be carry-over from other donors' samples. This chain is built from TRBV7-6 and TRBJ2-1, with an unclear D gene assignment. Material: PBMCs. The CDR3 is CASSLAGGPGNEQFF. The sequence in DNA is TGTGCCAGCAGCTTAGCGGGTGGCCCTGGCAATGAGCAGTTCTTC.